This T cell receptor beta chain was documented in a study of blood T cells in healthy people across ages. Study as a whole: Template-switching capture recovered about one barcoded beta molecule per two T cells. General observations from the study: The donors' CMV status was not determined, possibly confounding changes in expanded clonotypes. Estimated diversity, derived from one million T cells, was regarded as an underestimate.

In the case of this clonotype: Its cognate antigen is unknown.

Germline lookup yields CDR1 DFQATT and CDR2 SNEGSKA (reference sequence). The V gene end was trimmed by 3 bases and the J gene end by 7 bases; junction bases not matched to a gene: 6. The CDR3 runs 13 residues. A second PCR, run for roughly 6 to 11 cycles, used a sample-barcoded 5' primer plus a J-beta primer mix. Every sample returned 2.5 million or more CDR3-containing paired-end reads. TCRdb analysed the 5' RACE reads with MiXCR anew, one entry per CDR3 protein. This table has some 920,000 distinct CDR3 sequences, roughly half appearing once. Specimen: blood. The TCR originated in a woman aged 55-70 years in good health. The genes are TRBV20-1 and TRBJ2-1; 7 nucleotides match TRBD1. The CDR3 loop is CSASRDSANEQFF. CDR3 DNA: TGCAGTGCTAGCCGGGACAGCGCTAATGAGCAGTTCTTC.